The 27 T cell receptor beta chains presented below share a single source sample, sequenced in a study of blood T cell repertoires in COVID-19. Libraries were prepared by immunoSEQ multiplex PCR; TCRdb keeps only in-frame clonotypes and omits some of them. The profile covers 200,000 or so clones, with about nine tenths appearing a single time and over 3% taken by the ten largest. Sequencing was performed on PBMCs or T cells enriched from blood (not recorded which). Receptor source: a woman aged 35 to 49 with acute COVID-19.

V and J are TRBV19 and TRBJ1-5; D is ambiguous. The CDR3 consists of 15 residues. CDR1 and CDR2 (germline): LNHDA, SQIVND (reference sequence). V lost 3 bases, J lost 3 bases, and 12 bases lay in between. This CDR3 reads CASSIGQEYNQPQHF. The CDR3 DNA is TGTGCCAGTAGTATTGGTCAAGAGTACAATCAGCCCCAGCATTTT.

This chain uses TRBV20-1 with TRBJ1-1; D unclear. This CDR3 comprises 13 residues. Between the trimmed V and J ends, which lost 3 bases and 5 bases, there was a span of 13 bases. Germline assignment: CDR1 DFQATT and CDR2 SNEGSKA (reference sequence). DNA for the CDR3: TGCAGTGCTAGTAGAGGTTGGGAGACTGAAGCTTTCTTT. Translating it yields CSASRGWETEAFF.

V is TRBV19 and J is TRBJ2-2, with D perhaps matching TRBD2 (6 bases). The V gene lost 6 bases and the J gene lost 4 bases, with 15 bases spanning the gap. The CDR3 contains 15 residues. Looked up from germline, CDR1 is LNHDA and CDR2 is SQIVND (reference sequence). In DNA, the CDR3 is TGTGCCAGTAGGACCGGGACTCACCCCACCGGGGAGCTGTTTTTT. Translating it yields CASRTGTHPTGELFF.

The gene calls are TRBV7-9 and TRBJ1-2; TRBD1 aligns across 9 bases. The CDR3 totals 15 residues. V shed 5 bases, J shed 8 bases, and the junction held 12 bases outside the gene matches. Germline V gene lookup returns CDR1 SEHNR and CDR2 FQNEAQ (reference sequence). The CDR3 nucleotides read TGTGCCAGCAGCATACAGGGGGCTGTATCAGGCGGCTACACCTTC. It translates to CASSIQGAVSGGYTF.

This clone was detected ten times or more. V gene TRBV5-1 combines with J gene TRBJ2-3; D gene uncertain. Per germline, CDR1 SGHRS and CDR2 YFSETQ. Trimming took off 0 bases at V and 3 bases at J, with 5 bases between the two ends. The CDR3 length is 13 residues. The CDR3 protein is CASSLVLTDTQYF. The CDR3 DNA reads TGCGCCAGCAGCTTGGTTCTTACAGATACGCAGTATTTT.

The chain uses TRBV5-5 and TRBJ2-1; TRBD2 agrees at 10 bases. The V gene end was trimmed by 4 bases and the J gene end by 7 bases; junction bases not matched to a gene: 2. Looked up from germline, CDR1 is SGHKS and CDR2 is YYEKEE (reference sequence). The CDR3 extends over 13 amino acids. The CDR3 sequence is CASSPGLANEQFF. The CDR3 DNA is TGTGCCAGCAGCCCGGGACTAGCGAATGAGCAGTTCTTC.

The rearrangement links TRBV9 to TRBJ1-2, with a possible D match to TRBD1 (5 bases). The V end was cut by 4 bases, the J end by 0 bases, with 10 bases between. CDR1 SGDLS and CDR2 YYNGEE come from the germline V gene. The CDR3 is 14 residues long. The CDR3 bases are TGTGCCAGCAGCACAGGAGATTCTAACTATGGCTACACCTTC. It is translated as CASSTGDSNYGYTF.

There are a few counts of this clone. The chain has TRBV7-2 and TRBJ2-2; D remains ambiguous. The V and J ends lost 4 bases and 5 bases respectively, with 14 bases between them. The CDR3 runs to 15 residues. Germline V gene sequence: CDR1 SGHTA, CDR2 FQGNSA. The CDR3 DNA sequence: TGTGCCAGCAGCTCCGCTCTACCTCCAACCGGGGAGCTGTTTTTT. Its translation: CASSSALPPTGELFF.

The chain couples TRBV6-2 or TRBV6-3 to TRBJ1-1; 11 bases match TRBD1. From germline, CDR1 is MNHEY and CDR2 SVGEGT. Germline trimming cut 6 bases from V and 6 bases from J; bases unmatched to any gene: 6. This CDR3 is built from 14 residues. The CDR3 is CASSTEDRGPEAFF. The CDR3, as DNA: TGTGCCAGCAGCACCGAGGACAGGGGGCCTGAAGCTTTCTTT.

The V gene is TRBV9, the J gene TRBJ2-3; maybe TRBD2 (7 bases). Germline V lookup: CDR1 SGDLS, CDR2 YYNGEE. V lost 4 bases, J lost 0 bases, and 9 bases lay in between. This CDR3 has 14 residues. CDR3 sequence (DNA): TGTGCCAGCAGCAAGGGGGGGAGCACAGATACGCAGTATTTT. Amino acid sequence: CASSKGGSTDTQYF. Full variable domain (rest looked up from reference TRBV9 and TRBJ2-3): DSGVTQTPKHLITATGQRVTLRCSPRSGDLSVYWYQQSLDQGLQFLIQYYNGEERAKGNILERFSAQQFPDLHSELNLSSLELGDSALYFCASSKGGSTDTQYFGPGTRLTVL.

V is TRBV7-3 and J is TRBJ2-6; 7 bases agree with TRBD2. CDR3 length: 17 residues. After removal of 5 bases from V and 2 bases from J, the junction contained 9 bases not matched to a gene. CDR1 SGHTA and CDR2 FQGTGA come from the germline V gene. This CDR3 is CASSPSRGETGANVLTF. In DNA form, the CDR3 reads TGTGCCAGCAGCCCTTCCCGGGGGGAAACTGGGGCCAACGTCCTGACTTTC.

This sequence joins TRBV7-6 and TRBJ1-1, with D unclear. This CDR3 comprises 13 residues. CDR1 is SGHVS and CDR2 is FNYEAQ in the germline V gene. V lost 5 bases, J lost 2 bases, and 9 bases lay in between. Here the CDR3 reads CASSPVPNTEAFF. For the CDR3, the DNA is TGTGCCAGCAGCCCCGTTCCTAACACTGAAGCTTTCTTT.

The genes are TRBV5-4 and TRBJ1-2; 8 bases line up with TRBD1. The CDR3 runs 14 residues. The V gene's germline CDR1 is SGHNT and CDR2 YYREEE (reference sequence). After removal of 4 bases from V and 7 bases from J, the junction contained 9 bases not matched to a gene. The CDR3 protein is CASSLPQGAGGYTF. As DNA, the CDR3 is TGTGCCAGCAGCCTACCCCAGGGGGCCGGTGGCTACACCTTC.

The chain uses TRBV27 and TRBJ2-1, with 14 bases that match TRBD2. Germline CDR1 MNHEY, CDR2 SMNVEV (reference sequence). The CDR3 is 17 amino acids. V lost 7 bases to trimming and J lost 9 bases; unmatched junction nucleotides: 14. CDR3 nucleotides: TGTGCCAGCACCTCCCTCGGACTAGCGGGGGGCCAAAGTGAGCAGTTCTTC. Amino acid sequence: CASTSLGLAGGQSEQFF.

This clone came up once. This chain connects TRBV6-5 to TRBJ2-1; D is ambiguous. CDR1 and CDR2 from the germline V gene are MNHEY and SVGAGI. Deletions cut 0 bases from V and 10 bases from J, with 10 bases between. CDR3 length: 13 amino acids. The CDR3, as DNA: TGTGCCAGCAGTTACTCCCGGTCAGGCGAGCAGTTCTTC. Translated: CASSYSRSGEQFF.

The chain has TRBV5-1 and TRBJ2-7; D is perhaps TRBD2 (6 bases). Germline assignment: CDR1 SGHRS and CDR2 YFSETQ. This CDR3 is built from 16 residues. Trimming left V 4 bases short and J 4 bases short, with 21 bases between. CDR3 DNA sequence: TGCGCCAGCAGCCCTGGGGGTAGGGACGGGACTTACGAGCAGTACTTC. Translating it yields CASSPGGRDGTYEQYF.

The J gene is TRBJ2-3, the V gene TRBV10-2; 10 bases are a match to TRBD2. V lost 5 bases to trimming and J lost 5 bases; unmatched junction nucleotides: 4. In germline, CDR1 is WSHSY, CDR2 SAAADI. The CDR3 spans 14 residues. CDR3 coding DNA: TGCGCCAGCAGTTCCCTAGCGGGGGTAGATACGCAGTATTTT. The encoded protein is CASSSLAGVDTQYF.

CDR3 sequence reads: CASSLDSRVLYGYTF. The CDR3 DNA reads TGTGCCAGCAGCTTAGACAGCCGAGTCTTGTATGGCTACACCTTC. This sequence joins TRBV7-9 and TRBJ1-2; no reliable D call. Germline loops: CDR1 SEHNR, CDR2 FQNEAQ (reference sequence). The CDR3 extends over 15 amino acids. The V gene lost 1 base and the J gene lost 5 bases, with 14 bases spanning the gap. The full variable domain, its missing parts supplied by reference TRBV7-9 and TRBJ1-2, is DTGVSQNPRHKITKRGQNVTFRCDPISEHNRLYWYRQTLGQGPEFLTYFQNEAQLEKSRLLSDRFSAERPKGSFSTLEIQRTEQGDSAMYLCASSLDSRVLYGYTFGSGTRLTVV.

CDR3 protein: CASSHGQGAGTEAFF. Written as DNA, the CDR3 is TGCGCCAGCAGCCACGGACAGGGGGCCGGGACTGAAGCTTTCTTT. This sequence joins TRBV5-1 and TRBJ1-1; 11 bases align to TRBD1. V trimming: 4 bases; J trimming: 5 bases; junction bases outside the gene matches: 7. There are 15 residues in the CDR3. The germline gives CDR1 SGHRS, CDR2 YFSETQ.

In its sample, this clone was seen once. The V and J genes are TRBV29-1 and TRBJ1-1; 12 bases align to TRBD1. CDR1 and CDR2 from the germline V gene are SQVTM and ANQGSEA. The length of the CDR3 is 14 residues. Trimming took 7 bases from V and 3 from J; bases not matched to a gene: 6. Here the CDR3 DNA reads TGCAGCGCAGGGACAGGGGGCTCGTACACTGAAGCTTTCTTT. It is translated as CSAGTGGSYTEAFF.

The chain has TRBV29-1 and TRBJ1-1; D gene unclear. The CDR3 is made up of 14 amino acids. V lost 7 bases and J lost 5, with 20 bases in between. The germline CDR1 and CDR2 sequences are SQVTM and ANQGSEA. The CDR3 sequence: CSGLQTRSRTEAFF. As DNA, the CDR3 is TGCAGCGGCCTGCAGACTCGGAGTAGAACTGAAGCTTTCTTT.

The rearrangement links TRBV5-8 to TRBJ1-2; D is unresolved. The CDR3 runs to 12 residues. V gave up 5 bases and J gave up 11 bases, with 16 bases separating them. Germline values: CDR1 SGHTS, CDR2 YDEGEE. The CDR3 here is CASRKRTGWYTF. The CDR3 bases are TGTGCCAGCAGAAAACGGACGGGGTGGTACACCTTC.

The chain is built from TRBV7-6 and TRBJ1-3; 11 nucleotides line up with TRBD1. The CDR3 loop spans 16 amino acids. CDR1 and CDR2 (germline): SGHVS, FNYEAQ. The V segment lost 5 bases and the J segment 2 bases; nucleotides outside the gene matches: 5. The CDR3 nucleotides are TGTGCCAGCAGCCTGGGACAGGGGGGAGCTGGAAACACCATATATTTT. It yields the protein CASSLGQGGAGNTIYF.

The chain couples TRBV27 to TRBJ2-1, with D possibly matching TRBD2 (7 bases). The CDR3 has 14 residues. Germline V CDR1 and CDR2: MNHEY, SMNVEV (reference sequence). Trimming took off 3 bases at V and 10 bases at J, with 16 bases between the two ends. In DNA form, the CDR3 reads TGTGCCAGCAGTTTGGGCGGGGGCATCGGCGAGCAGTTCTTC. It encodes CASSLGGGIGEQFF.

The rearrangement joins TRBV27 to TRBJ2-7; 11 nucleotides line up with TRBD1. The CDR3 extends over 15 amino acids. The germline V gene has CDR1 MNHEY and CDR2 SMNVEV (reference sequence). Losses at the gene ends were 5 bases for V and 3 bases for J; bases not matched to a gene: 6. CDR3 in DNA: TGTGCCAGCAGTCCCCGGACAGGGGGCAGCTACGAGCAGTACTTC. As protein: CASSPRTGGSYEQYF.

The gene calls are TRBV18 and TRBJ2-5; unclear D gene. This CDR3 spans 11 amino acids. Trimming pared 6 bases from V and 2 bases from J, leaving 4 bases between. CDR1 and CDR2 from the germline V gene are KGHSH and LQKENI. The CDR3 sequence is CASSQQETQYF. Written as DNA, the CDR3 is TGTGCCAGCTCTCAACAAGAGACCCAGTACTTC.

This clone was picked up one time. This CDR3 reads CASSLQSQGASPLHF. CDR3 sequence (DNA): TGTGCCAGCAGCTTACAATCACAGGGGGCTTCACCCCTCCACTTT. The V gene is TRBV3-1 (or the pseudogene TRBV3-2), the J gene TRBJ1-6, with TRBD1 matching over 9 bases. CDR1 and CDR2 from the germline V gene are LGHDT and YNNKEL (reference sequence). This CDR3 region has 15 residues. J was trimmed by 9 bases and V by 5 bases; bases with no gene match: 8.